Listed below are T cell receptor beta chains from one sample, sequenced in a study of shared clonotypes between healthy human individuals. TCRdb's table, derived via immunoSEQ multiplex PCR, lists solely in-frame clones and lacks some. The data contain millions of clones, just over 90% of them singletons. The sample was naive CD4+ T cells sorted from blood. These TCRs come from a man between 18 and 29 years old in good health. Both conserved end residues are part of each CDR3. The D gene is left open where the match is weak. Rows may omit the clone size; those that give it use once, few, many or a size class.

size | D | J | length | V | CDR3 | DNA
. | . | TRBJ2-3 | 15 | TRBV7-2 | CASSLAGALADTQYF | TGTGCCAGCAGCTTAGCAGGGGCGCTTGCAGATACGCAGTATTTT
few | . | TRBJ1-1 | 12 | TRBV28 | CASSLSGIEAFF | TGTGCCAGCAGTTTATCTGGGATTGAAGCTTTCTTT
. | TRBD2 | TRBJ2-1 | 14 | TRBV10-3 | CATAGGGNYNEQFF | TGTGCCACCGCTGGCGGGGGAAACTACAATGAGCAGTTCTTC
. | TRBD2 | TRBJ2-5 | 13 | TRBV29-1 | CSVGLAERETQYF | TGCAGCGTGGGACTAGCGGAAAGGGAGACCCAGTACTTC
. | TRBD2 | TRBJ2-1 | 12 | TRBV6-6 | CASGREGDEQFF | TGTGCCAGCGGGCGGGAGGGGGATGAGCAGTTCTTC
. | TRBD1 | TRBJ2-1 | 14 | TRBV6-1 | CASSERTGGNEQFF | TGTGCCAGCAGTGAACGGACAGGGGGCAATGAGCAGTTCTTC
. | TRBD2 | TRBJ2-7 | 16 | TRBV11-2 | CASSLVGGRTFYEQYF | TGTGCCAGCAGCTTAGTAGGCGGGAGGACCTTCTACGAGCAGTACTTC
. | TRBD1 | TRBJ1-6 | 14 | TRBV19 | CASSRGTGNSPLHF | TGTGCCAGTAGTAGGGGGACAGGGAATTCACCCCTCCACTTT
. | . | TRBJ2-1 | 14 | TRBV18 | CASSPLAKGNEQFF | TGTGCCAGCTCACCACTAGCAAAGGGGAATGAGCAGTTCTTC
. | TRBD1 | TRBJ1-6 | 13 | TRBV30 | CAWKGQGNSPLHF | TGTGCCTGGAAGGGACAGGGGAATTCACCCCTCCACTTT
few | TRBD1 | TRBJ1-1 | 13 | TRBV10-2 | CASSYQGATEAFF | TGCGCCAGCAGTTATCAGGGGGCTACTGAAGCTTTCTTT
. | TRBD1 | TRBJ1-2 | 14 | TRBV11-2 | CASSLSGQGHGYTF | TGTGCCAGCAGCTTATCAGGACAGGGCCATGGCTACACCTTC
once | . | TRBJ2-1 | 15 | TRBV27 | CASSFNGAYYNEQFF | TGTGCCAGCAGTTTTAACGGGGCCTATTACAATGAGCAGTTCTTC
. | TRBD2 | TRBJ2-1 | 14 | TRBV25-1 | CASSLAGGNNEQFF | TGTGCCAGCAGCCTAGCGGGAGGAAACAATGAGCAGTTCTTC
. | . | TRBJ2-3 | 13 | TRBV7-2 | CASSFFSTDAQYF | TGTGCCAGCAGCTTTTTCAGCACAGATGCGCAGTATTTT
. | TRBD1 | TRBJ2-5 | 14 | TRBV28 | CASSLTGVRETQYF | TGTGCCAGCAGTTTAACAGGGGTGAGAGAGACCCAGTACTTC
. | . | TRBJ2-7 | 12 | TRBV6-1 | CASSEARQEQYF | TGTGCCAGCAGTGAAGCAAGACAAGAGCAGTACTTC
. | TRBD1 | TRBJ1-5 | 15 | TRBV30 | CAWSEDRLPNQPQHF | TGTGCCTGGAGTGAGGACAGGCTACCCAATCAGCCCCAGCATTTT
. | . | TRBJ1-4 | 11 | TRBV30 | CAWASSEKLFF | TGTGCCTGGGCCTCCAGTGAAAAACTGTTTTTT
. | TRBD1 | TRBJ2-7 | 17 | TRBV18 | CASSPPALTGRPYEQYF | TGTGCCAGCTCACCACCGGCCCTGACAGGGAGACCCTACGAGCAGTACTTC
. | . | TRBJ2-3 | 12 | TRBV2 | CASTRGTDTQYF | TGTGCCAGCACTCGGGGCACAGATACGCAGTATTTT
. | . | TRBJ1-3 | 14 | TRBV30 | CAWSYPGPPYTIYF | TGTGCCTGGAGCTATCCGGGACCTCCATACACCATATATTTT
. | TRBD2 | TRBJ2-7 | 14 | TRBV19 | CASSTGLAGNGQYF | TGTGCCAGTAGTACGGGACTAGCGGGGAACGGGCAGTACTTC
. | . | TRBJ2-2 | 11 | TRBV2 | CASKADGELFF | TGTGCCAGCAAGGCGGACGGGGAGCTGTTTTTT
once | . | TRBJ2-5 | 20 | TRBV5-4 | CASSLSAKPIPQGGQETQYF | TGTGCCAGCAGCTTGTCCGCCAAACCCATCCCGCAGGGTGGGCAAGAGACCCAGTACTTC
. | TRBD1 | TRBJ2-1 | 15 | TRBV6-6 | CASSTGQGAGNEQFF | TGTGCCAGCAGTACTGGACAGGGGGCAGGTAATGAGCAGTTCTTC
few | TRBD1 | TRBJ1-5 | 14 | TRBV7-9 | CASSSGQGNQPQHF | TGTGCCAGCAGCTCGGGACAGGGAAATCAGCCCCAGCATTTT
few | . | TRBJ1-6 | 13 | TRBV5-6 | CASSSRPEAPLHF | TGTGCCAGCAGCTCAAGGCCAGAGGCACCCCTCCACTTT
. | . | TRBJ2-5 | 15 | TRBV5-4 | CASSLGGGRQETQYF | TGTGCCAGCAGCTTGGGAGGGGGGCGACAAGAGACCCAGTACTTC
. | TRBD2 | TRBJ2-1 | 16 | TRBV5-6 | CASSSTGTSGFGEQFF | TGTGCCAGCAGCTCCACAGGGACTAGCGGGTTCGGTGAGCAGTTCTTC
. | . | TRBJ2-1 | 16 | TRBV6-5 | CASSFRVTRSYNEQFF | TGTGCCAGCAGTTTTAGGGTAACACGCTCCTACAATGAGCAGTTCTTC
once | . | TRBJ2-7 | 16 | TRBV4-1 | CASSPDNSGSSYEQYF | TGCGCCAGCAGCCCGGATAATTCGGGGAGCTCCTACGAGCAGTACTTC
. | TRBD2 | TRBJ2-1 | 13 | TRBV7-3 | CASSLTGTTLQFF | TGTGCCAGCAGCTTAACGGGGACTACTCTGCAGTTCTTC
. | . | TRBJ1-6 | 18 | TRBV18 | CASSPRLTISPYNSPLHF | TGTGCCAGCTCACCAAGGTTGACAATATCCCCCTATAATTCACCCCTCCACTTT
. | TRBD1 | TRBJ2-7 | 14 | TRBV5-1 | CASSLETGAYEQYF | TGCGCCAGCAGCTTGGAGACAGGGGCCTACGAGCAGTACTTC
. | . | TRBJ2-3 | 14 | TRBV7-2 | CASSFSASTDTQYF | TGTGCCAGCAGCTTTAGCGCTAGCACAGATACGCAGTATTTT
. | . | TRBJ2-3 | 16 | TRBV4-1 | CASSQDNPGGADTQYF | TGCGCCAGCAGCCAAGACAATCCCGGAGGAGCAGATACGCAGTATTTT
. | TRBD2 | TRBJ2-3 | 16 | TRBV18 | CASSPIAGGSTDTQYF | TGTGCCAGCTCCCCAATAGCGGGAGGAAGCACAGATACGCAGTATTTT
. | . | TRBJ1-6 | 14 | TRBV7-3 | CASRHRVRDSPLHF | TGTGCCAGCAGGCACAGGGTACGAGATTCACCCCTCCACTTT
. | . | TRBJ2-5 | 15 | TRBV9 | CASSANPQGSETQYF | TGTGCCAGCAGCGCTAACCCACAGGGAAGCGAGACCCAGTACTTC
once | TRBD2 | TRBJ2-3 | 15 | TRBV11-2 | CASSLTSGTTDTQYF | TGTGCCAGCAGCTTAACTAGCGGAACCACAGATACGCAGTATTTT
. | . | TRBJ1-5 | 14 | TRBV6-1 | CASSLQGLHQPQHF | TGTGCCAGCAGCTTACAGGGTTTACATCAGCCCCAGCATTTT
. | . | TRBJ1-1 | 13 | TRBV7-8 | CASSSSLNTEAFF | TGTGCCAGCAGCTCCTCCCTGAACACTGAAGCTTTCTTT
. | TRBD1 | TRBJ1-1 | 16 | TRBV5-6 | CASSHDRGIVNTEAFF | TGTGCCAGCAGCCATGACAGGGGGATAGTGAACACTGAAGCTTTCTTT
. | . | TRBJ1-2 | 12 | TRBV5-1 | CASSISNYGYTF | TGCGCCAGCAGCATAAGTAACTATGGCTACACCTTC
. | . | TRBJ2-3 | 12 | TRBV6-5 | CASSYLADTQYF | TGTGCCAGCAGTTATCTGGCAGATACGCAGTATTTT
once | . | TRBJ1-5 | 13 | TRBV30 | CAWSVRGVGPQHF | TGTGCCTGGAGTGTACGGGGGGTCGGGCCCCAGCATTTT
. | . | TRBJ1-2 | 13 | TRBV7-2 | CASSLLFSSGYTF | TGTGCCAGCAGCTTGCTATTCTCTTCTGGCTACACCTTC
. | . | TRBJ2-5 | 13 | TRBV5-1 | CASSLESSETQYF | TGCGCCAGCAGCTTGGAATCCTCAGAGACCCAGTACTTC
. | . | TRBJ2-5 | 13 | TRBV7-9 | CASSFPGAQTQYF | TGTGCCAGCAGCTTTCCAGGGGCGCAGACCCAGTACTTC
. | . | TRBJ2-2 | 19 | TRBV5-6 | CASSSPWIAVPTLAGELFF | TGTGCCAGCAGCAGCCCCTGGATTGCGGTCCCGACGCTCGCCGGGGAGCTGTTTTTT
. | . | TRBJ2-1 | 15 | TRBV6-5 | CASRRQGGSYNEQFF | TGTGCCAGCAGAAGACAGGGAGGATCCTACAATGAGCAGTTCTTC
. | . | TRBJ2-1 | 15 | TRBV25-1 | CASGWWGVKGNEQFF | TGTGCCAGCGGTTGGTGGGGGGTAAAGGGCAATGAGCAGTTCTTC
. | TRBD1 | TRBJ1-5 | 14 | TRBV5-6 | CASSSGQGNQPQHF | TGTGCCAGCAGCTCTGGACAGGGCAATCAGCCCCAGCATTTT
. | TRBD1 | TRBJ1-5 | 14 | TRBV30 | CAWNRQGGNQPQHF | TGTGCCTGGAACCGACAGGGTGGAAATCAGCCCCAGCATTTT
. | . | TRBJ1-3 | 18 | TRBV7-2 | CASSLARGGQLRGNTIYF | TGTGCCAGCAGCTTAGCGCGAGGTGGACAGCTGCGGGGAAACACCATATATTTT
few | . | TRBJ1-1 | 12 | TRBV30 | CAWSGRGAEAFF | TGTGCCTGGAGTGGCAGGGGCGCTGAAGCTTTCTTT
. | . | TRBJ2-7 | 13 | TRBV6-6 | CASRPAGAYEQYF | TGTGCCAGCAGACCGGCAGGAGCCTACGAGCAGTACTTC
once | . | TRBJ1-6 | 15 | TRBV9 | CASSAVGQPNSPLHF | TGTGCCAGCAGCGCGGTGGGACAACCTAATTCACCCCTCCACTTT
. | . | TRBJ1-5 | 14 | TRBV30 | CAWSVYRVGQPQHF | TGTGCCTGGAGTGTATACAGGGTCGGTCAGCCCCAGCATTTT